This T cell receptor (beta chain) emerged from a study of early T cells in non-severe SARS-CoV-2 infection. TCRdb fed the 5' RACE reads into MiXCR, producing one record per CDR3 protein. The sample records 35,000 to 45,000 distinct CDR3 sequences, around 6% being singletons. Germline V CDR1 and CDR2: DFQATT, SNEGSKA (reference sequence). Trimming cost V 4 bases and J 3 bases, with 3 bases left between them. This CDR3 has 10 amino acids. The sequenced sample was whole blood. The clonotype comes from an adult who was a healthcare worker with PCR-confirmed SARS-CoV-2 infection or an uninfected control (not recorded which). The V call is TRBV20-1, the J call TRBJ1-1; D uncertain. The CDR3: CSATDTEAFF. The DNA of the CDR3 is TGCAGTGCTACAGACACTGAAGCTTTCTTT.